This T cell receptor (beta chain) was obtained from a study of cytomegalovirus exposure and HLA in healthy donors. Study results and caveats: Three CMV-associated chains proved CMV antigen-specific in vitro.

The PCR used 60 Vbeta and 13 Jbeta primers. Some clones are missing from TCRdb's copy, which holds only in-frame ones; the method was immunoSEQ multiplex PCR. The sample lists about 130,000 clones, 75% to 85% occurring once. Points on this clone: Its target is unknown.

This CDR3 spans 17 amino acids. Germline V gene data show CDR1 as SGHRS and CDR2 as YFSETQ. The V end lost 0 bases, the J end lost 5 bases, and 20 bases lay between the germline ends. This receptor was identified in a woman in her thirties or forties in good health and CMV-seronegative. The specimen was PBMCs. This chain uses TRBV5-1 with TRBJ1-1; weak D call: TRBD1 (6 bases). The CDR3 DNA follows: TGCGCCAGCAGCTTGGGAGGAACTGGGGGCGGGAGGACTGAAGCTTTCTTT. It specifies CASSLGGTGGGRTEAFF. Filled out from reference TRBV5-1 and TRBJ1-1, the complete variable domain reads KAGVTQTPRYLIKTRGQQVTLSCSPISGHRSVSWYQQTPGQGLQFLFEYFSETQRNKGNFPGRFSGRQFSNSRSEMNVSTLELGDSALYLCASSLGGTGGGRTEAFFGQGTRLTVV.